The TCR beta chain described here comes from a study of blood T cell repertoires in COVID-19. Study as a whole: Some COVID-19 samples were acute and others convalescent; all came from the United States, Italy and Spain. PBMCs, B-cell-depleted T cells, or T cells were the source of the cDNA or gDNA that made up the material.

How the authors handled the data: How many nucleated cells were present was estimated from reference gene primer amplification. Clones were read by immunoSEQ multiplex PCR, and TCRdb kept only the in-frame ones, dropping some. That table supplies the V and J calls and clone size; D and trimming were determined from the DNA. Of about 240,000 clones listed, 86% are singletons. This CDR3 spans 14 amino acids. Germline trimming cut 10 bases from V and 7 bases from J; bases unmatched to any gene: 11. CDR1 is MNHEY, CDR2 SVGAGI, per germline. The chain combines TRBV6-5 with TRBJ1-5; 9 nucleotides agree with TRBD1. The sequenced sample was peripheral blood. This receptor was taken from a man at least 80 years old with acute or convalescent COVID-19. The CDR3 spells CATLDRGGGQPQHF. CDR3 nucleotide sequence: TGTGCCACCTTGGACAGGGGCGGTGGACAGCCCCAGCATTTT.